Listed here is a single TCR beta chain. The data originate from a study of blood T cell dynamics during melanoma immunotherapy. Study-wide context: First-line therapy was either pembrolizumab or nivolumab with ipilimumab for metastatic melanoma.

Stated time point: pre-treatment baseline. One draw preceded checkpoint blockade; another followed its first cycle at week 3. Apart from a couple of fast progressors, RECIST 1.1 response was judged 12 weeks post-infusion. No patient had earlier systemic cancer treatment, concurrent immunosuppressants, or another active cancer. The CDR3 is 13 residues long. Germline lookup yields CDR1 SGHVS and CDR2 FNYEAQ. V gave up 1 base and J gave up 5 bases, with 8 bases separating them. Assay used: immunoSEQ multiplex PCR; TCRdb lists only in-frame clones, some missing. Here the sample spans about 6,300 clones, around nine tenths being singletons.

The clonotype was recovered from a human donor with melanoma. This sequence joins TRBV7-6 and TRBJ1-1, with D hard to call. This specimen was cell-free DNA from blood, taken from a patient treated with checkpoint blockade. The chain's CDR3 is CASSLVGQTEAFF. The DNA of the CDR3 is TGTGCCAGCAGCTTAGTCGGGCAGACTGAAGCTTTCTTT. The full variable domain, completed using reference TRBV7-6 and TRBJ1-1, is GAGVSQSPRYKVTKRGQDVALRCDPISGHVSLYWYRQALGQGPEFLTYFNYEAQQDKSGLPNDRFSAERPEGSISTLTIQRTEQRDSAMYRCASSLVGQTEAFFGQGTRLTVV.